This T cell receptor (beta chain) appears in the sequencing data of a study of CD8+ T cells in alopecia areata. Across the whole study: At a dose of 5 to 10 mg twice daily, oral tofacitinib was given to treated patients. Points from the study as a whole: Scalp repertoires also include resident alphabeta T cells from normal skin. Many of the expanded lesional clones endured in scalp and blood while on tofacitinib. Scalp clonality decreased significantly with tofacitinib, and so did expanded CD8+ clones among the top 100.

Noted treatment: oral pan-JAK inhibitor, 5-10 mg twice daily. In each case, RNA was isolated and then reverse transcribed into cDNA as the sequencing template. Sequenced by immunoSEQ multiplex PCR; TCRdb stores in-frame clones only, minus some. The table records about 210,000 clones, roughly 66% of them present only once. About this clone itself: Its antigen is as yet unknown.

The CDR3 totals 17 residues. Looked up from germline, CDR1 is SGHVS and CDR2 is FNYEAQ. J lost 2 bases, V lost 2 bases, and 6 bases had no gene match. This receptor was identified in a human donor with alopecia areata. The sequencing here drew on CD4+ T cells sorted from blood, taken at approximately week 45, from a patient treated with tofacitinib. V is TRBV7-6 and J is TRBJ2-6, with TRBD1 matching 7 bases. The CDR3 reads CASSLRVTGAGANVLTF. The CDR3 DNA follows: TGTGCCAGCAGCTTACGTGTTACAGGGGCTGGGGCCAACGTCCTGACTTTC.